This T cell receptor (beta chain) was recorded in a study of blood T cell repertoires in COVID-19. Original analysis: Reference gene primer amplification in the assay estimated nucleated cell counts. The repertoire was sequenced with immunoSEQ multiplex PCR; TCRdb's copy has only in-frame clones and lacks some. V and J calls and clone size are given by that table; D and trimming were obtained from the DNA. Counted here are 200,000 to 250,000 clones, roughly 84% occurring once; the ten biggest clones make up 7% to 8.5%. Participant ages covered roughly 18 to 89 years across around 25 US areas. Between the trimmed V and J ends, which lost 1 base and 5 bases, there was a span of 17 bases. This CDR3 region has 16 residues. The germline CDR1 and CDR2 sequences are SGHAT and FQNNGV.

J is TRBJ1-1 and V is TRBV11-2, with D maybe TRBD1 (6 bases). This receptor was identified in a man younger than 40 in a cohort exposed to, infected with or recovered from COVID-19 (not recorded which). The sequenced sample was PBMCs or T cells enriched from blood (not recorded which). The CDR3 reads CASSLVKAKGGTEAFF. The CDR3 DNA is TGTGCCAGCAGCTTAGTGAAGGCCAAAGGGGGAACTGAAGCTTTCTTT.